One and the same sample provided the 24 T cell receptor beta chains below, sequenced in a study of T-cell reconstitution after alpha-beta-depleted transplantation in children. Preparation of the TCRbeta library involved a method that used unique molecular identifiers. TCRdb passed the PCR reads through MiXCR, listing each CDR3 protein once. Of some 460,000 distinct CDR3 sequences in the sample, roughly 15% were seen once. The sequencing used PBMCs, mostly from graft donor cells, collected 360 days after TCRalphabeta/CD19-depleted stem cell transplant. All receptors derive from a boy under two years old who had a stem cell transplant for Wiskott-Aldrich syndrome, so the T cells may come from the graft donor.

The chain is built from TRBV6-5 and TRBJ2-7; D is possibly TRBD1 (5 bases). The CDR3 runs 12 residues. Germline loops: CDR1 MNHEY, CDR2 SVGAGI. Trimming removed 8 bases at V and 3 bases at J, with 11 bases between. The DNA of the CDR3 is TGTGCCAGCCATGACAGATTCTACGAGCAGTACTTC. It translates to CASHDRFYEQYF.

This chain links TRBV20-1 with TRBJ1-1; TRBD1 is a possible D gene (5 bases). This CDR3 comprises 13 residues. V lost 5 bases and J 0 bases, leaving 10 bases between the germline ends. Germline V gene lookup returns CDR1 DFQATT and CDR2 SNEGSKA (reference sequence). The CDR3 loop is CSAYRDLNTEAFF. The CDR3 DNA follows: TGCAGTGCTTACCGGGACTTGAACACTGAAGCTTTCTTT.

In its sample, this clonotype was seen a few times. This rearrangement joins TRBV6-6 to TRBJ2-7; D is perhaps TRBD2 (7 bases). In germline, CDR1 is MNHNY, CDR2 SVGAGI (reference sequence). V dropped 0 bases and J dropped 7 bases, with 10 bases sitting between them. CDR3 length: 13 residues. CDR3 sequence reads: CASSYSRGLEQYF. DNA of the CDR3: TGTGCCAGCAGTTACTCGCGGGGGCTTGAGCAGTACTTC.

This clonotype has at least ten counts. This chain connects TRBV5-1 to TRBJ2-1; D gene uncertain. V lost 1 base, J lost 0 bases, and 8 bases lay in between. The CDR3 is 15 residues long. The V gene's germline CDR1 is SGHRS and CDR2 YFSETQ. The CDR3 DNA reads as TGCGCCAGCAGCTTGAGACTGGCCTCCTACAATGAGCAGTTCTTC. Its translation is CASSLRLASYNEQFF.

Only a few counts were recorded for this clonotype. The gene calls are TRBV15 and TRBJ2-3, with D perhaps matching TRBD1 (5 bases). Germline CDR1 and CDR2: LNHNV and YYDKDF (reference sequence). The length of the CDR3 is 17 residues. Trimming removed 0 bases from V and 1 base from J, with 14 bases in between. The CDR3 nucleotides read TGTGCCACCAGCAGAGAACGCAGGGTCCTGGGCACAGATACGCAGTATTTT. Its protein is CATSRERRVLGTDTQYF.

This clonotype was recorded a few times. V gene TRBV11-1 combines with J gene TRBJ2-1; 7 nucleotides line up with TRBD2. The V segment lost 7 bases and the J segment 8 bases; nucleotides outside the gene matches: 8. The V gene's germline CDR1 is SGHAT and CDR2 FQDESV (reference sequence). The CDR3 consists of 13 residues. This chain's CDR3 is CASTYQRGYEQFF. In nucleotides, the CDR3 is TGTGCCAGCACGTACCAGCGGGGATATGAGCAGTTCTTC.

This clonotype was observed a handful of times. The V gene is TRBV12-3 or TRBV12-4, the J gene TRBJ2-7, with D perhaps TRBD1 or TRBD2 (5 bases each). This CDR3 is built from 12 residues. V dropped 3 bases and J dropped 7 bases, with 10 bases sitting between them. Here the CDR3 reads CASSFGGWEQYF. The CDR3, as DNA: TGTGCCAGCAGTTTTGGGGGTTGGGAGCAGTACTTC.

This chain links TRBV5-1 with TRBJ1-6; TRBD1 agrees at 10 bases. Unmatched junction bases numbered 7, after V lost 3 bases and J lost 7 bases. This CDR3 has 16 residues. CDR1 is SGHRS and CDR2 is YFSETQ in the germline V gene. CDR3 nucleotide sequence: TGCGCCAGCAGCTCCGGGGACAGGGGTAAAAATTCACCCCTCCACTTT. It yields the protein CASSSGDRGKNSPLHF.

This clonotype was recorded many times. V and J are TRBV6-5 and TRBJ1-5; D is ambiguous. This CDR3 is built from 17 residues. CDR1 and CDR2 (germline): MNHEY, SVGAGI. V lost 0 bases to trimming and J lost 5 bases, with 17 bases between them. The DNA for the CDR3 is TGTGCCAGCAGTTACTCGGGGAGGCGGCCCCTTTATCAGCCCCAGCATTTT. Its translation: CASSYSGRRPLYQPQHF.

The rearrangement uses TRBV6-5 and TRBJ2-7; D is unclear. Germline V CDR1 and CDR2: MNHEY, SVGAGI. The V end lost 2 bases, the J end lost 4 bases, and 12 bases lay between the germline ends. CDR3 length: 14 residues. For the CDR3, the DNA is TGTGCCAGCAGTTACGTTGTTGCGGCTTACGAGCAGTACTTC. It encodes CASSYVVAAYEQYF.

V gene TRBV10-3 combines with J gene TRBJ2-5, with D tentatively TRBD1 (6 bases). The CDR3 extends over 13 amino acids. The ends were cut back, 9 bases at V and 1 base at J, with 12 bases in the middle. CDR1 is ENHRY, CDR2 SYGVKD, per germline. The CDR3, as DNA: TGTGCCATTTCACAGGGCTCCCAAGAGACCCAGTACTTC. The encoded protein is CAISQGSQETQYF.

This chain uses TRBV24-1 with TRBJ2-3; the D is unclear. This CDR3 region has 17 residues. Germline V gives CDR1 KGHDR, CDR2 SFDVKD. With 3 bases removed from V and 0 bases from J, the gap between germline ends came to 15 bases. CDR3 loop: CATSDPGVETSTDTQYF. CDR3 nucleotide sequence: TGTGCCACCAGTGATCCCGGCGTAGAAACTAGCACAGATACGCAGTATTTT.

The chain uses TRBV12-3 or TRBV12-4 and TRBJ1-5; TRBD1 matches at 7 bases. The CDR3 length is 14 residues. The V segment lost 5 bases and the J segment 4 bases; nucleotides outside the gene matches: 5. CDR3 region: CASSTTGTNQPQHF. The CDR3 DNA follows: TGTGCCAGCAGTACGACAGGGACGAATCAGCCCCAGCATTTT.

This clonotype was detected ten times or more. This CDR3 is CASSFRQGTDTQYF. In nucleotides, the CDR3 is TGCGCCAGCAGCTTTCGACAGGGAACAGATACGCAGTATTTT. The V gene is TRBV5-1, the J gene TRBJ2-3; 7 nucleotides line up with TRBD1. This CDR3 is built from 14 residues. The trim removed 2 bases at V and 3 bases at J, leaving 3 bases unmatched. CDR1 is SGHRS, CDR2 YFSETQ, per germline.

This clonotype showed up many times. The chain joins TRBV5-1 to TRBJ2-1; possibly TRBD1 or TRBD2 for D (5 bases each). Germline V lookup: CDR1 SGHRS, CDR2 YFSETQ. This CDR3 spans 15 amino acids. Between the trimmed V and J ends, which lost 3 bases and 4 bases, there was a span of 14 bases. The DNA for the CDR3 is TGCGCCAGCAGCTCCCTAGCAGGGATATACAATGAGCAGTTCTTC. Translating gives CASSSLAGIYNEQFF.

Only a few counts were recorded for this clonotype. The chain has TRBV4-1 and TRBJ2-1, with TRBD1 identical over 7 bases. The CDR3 spans 15 residues. Per germline, CDR1 MGHRA and CDR2 YSYEKL. Trimming took 4 bases from V and 2 from J; bases not matched to a gene: 5. CDR3 nucleotides: TGCGCCAGCAGCCGCAGAACAGGGGCCTACAATGAGCAGTTCTTC. It translates to CASSRRTGAYNEQFF.

This clonotype showed up just a few times. The chain links TRBV7-9 to TRBJ2-5; 9 bases are a match to TRBD2. Germline values: CDR1 SEHNR, CDR2 FQNEAQ (reference sequence). This CDR3 spans 16 amino acids. V was pared by 5 bases and J by 4 bases, with 11 bases of the junction left unmatched. The CDR3 sequence is CASSPWEREAGETQYF. CDR3 DNA sequence: TGTGCCAGCAGCCCCTGGGAGCGGGAGGCCGGAGAGACCCAGTACTTC.

This clonotype showed up just a few times. The chain carries TRBV5-1 and TRBJ2-1, with 11 bases fitting TRBD2. Germline assignment: CDR1 SGHRS and CDR2 YFSETQ. The CDR3 is 15 amino acids. V was clipped by 0 bases and J by 8 bases; unmatched bases: 4. For the CDR3, the DNA is TGCGCCAGCAGCTTGGTAACTAGCGGGGGTTATGAGCAGTTCTTC. Translating gives CASSLVTSGGYEQFF.

This clonotype was detected a few times. The chain joins TRBV30 to TRBJ2-7; 9 positions match TRBD1. Trimming took 7 bases from V and 2 from J; bases not matched to a gene: 3. Germline lookup yields CDR1 GTSNPN and CDR2 SVGIG (reference sequence). The CDR3 extends over 12 amino acids. CDR3 region: CAFRDRAYEQYF. The CDR3 nucleotides read TGTGCCTTCCGGGACAGGGCCTACGAGCAGTACTTC.

This clonotype was detected ten times or more. The chain is built from TRBV4-3 and TRBJ2-3, with D maybe TRBD2 (6 bases). Deletions cut 3 bases from V and 2 bases from J, with 12 bases between. CDR3 length: 15 residues. Germline V gene sequence: CDR1 LGHNA, CDR2 YSLEER. The CDR3 region is CASSHVAAVTDTQYF. CDR3 sequence (DNA): TGCGCCAGCAGCCACGTAGCGGCAGTCACAGATACGCAGTATTTT.

The V gene is TRBV20-1, the J gene TRBJ1-5, with 8 bases aligning to TRBD1. Germline V gene sequence: CDR1 DFQATT, CDR2 SNEGSKA (reference sequence). This CDR3 has 13 residues. The V gene end was trimmed by 6 bases and the J gene end by 0 bases; junction bases not matched to a gene: 1. CDR3 sequence (DNA): TGCAGTGCGGGACAGGTTAGCAATCAGCCCCAGCATTTT. It translates to CSAGQVSNQPQHF.

In this sample, this clonotype turned up a few times. DNA for the CDR3: TGTGCCAGCAGTTCAGAGGGGGGCCTCTACAATGAGCAGTTCTTC. Encoded protein: CASSSEGGLYNEQFF. This chain joins TRBV12-3 or TRBV12-4 and TRBJ2-1; D tentatively reads TRBD1 or TRBD2 (6 bases each). The CDR3 has 15 residues. V lost 4 bases and J 3 bases, leaving 13 bases between the germline ends.

This clonotype has only a few counts. This chain connects TRBV6-5 to TRBJ2-1; TRBD1 might be the D (5 bases). Trimming removed 6 bases from V and 10 bases from J, with 16 bases in between. Germline V gene lookup returns CDR1 MNHEY and CDR2 SVGAGI. The CDR3 is 13 amino acids. The CDR3 coding sequence is TGTGCCAGCAGGCCGCCCAGACAGAACGAGCAGTTCTTC. It specifies CASRPPRQNEQFF.

This chain connects TRBV6-5 to TRBJ2-1; D remains ambiguous. The CDR3 runs 11 residues. V lost 6 bases and J lost 10, with 10 bases in between. CDR1 and CDR2 from the germline V gene are MNHEY and SVGAGI. CDR3 sequence: CASSSAAEQFF. In nucleotides, the CDR3 is TGTGCCAGCAGCAGTGCCGCGGAGCAGTTCTTC.